The T cell receptor beta chain under discussion was sequenced for a study of long-term antiretroviral therapy in people with HIV. Survey-level immunoSEQ v3.0 assays were run. The method was immunoSEQ multiplex PCR; TCRdb's version includes in-frame clones alone and lacks a portion of them. The sample has roughly 16,000 clones, roughly 78% seen once; the top ten hold around 8%. General study points: Comparison with controls showed narrower CDR3 length ranges in HIV repertoires.

Remarks on this clone: The antigen remains undetermined.

Germline V gives CDR1 GTSNPN, CDR2 SVGIG (reference sequence). Between the trimmed V and J ends, which lost 2 bases and 1 base, there was a span of 7 bases. The CDR3 runs 13 residues. The chain carries TRBV30 and TRBJ2-3; no clear D gene. The specimen was unsorted PBMCs, collected at the start of antiretroviral therapy. This sequence originates from a man aged 25-40 years with HIV. The CDR3 DNA sequence: TGTGCCTGGAGTTCGGGCCGCACAGATACGCAGTATTTT. Translated, it gives CAWSSGRTDTQYF.